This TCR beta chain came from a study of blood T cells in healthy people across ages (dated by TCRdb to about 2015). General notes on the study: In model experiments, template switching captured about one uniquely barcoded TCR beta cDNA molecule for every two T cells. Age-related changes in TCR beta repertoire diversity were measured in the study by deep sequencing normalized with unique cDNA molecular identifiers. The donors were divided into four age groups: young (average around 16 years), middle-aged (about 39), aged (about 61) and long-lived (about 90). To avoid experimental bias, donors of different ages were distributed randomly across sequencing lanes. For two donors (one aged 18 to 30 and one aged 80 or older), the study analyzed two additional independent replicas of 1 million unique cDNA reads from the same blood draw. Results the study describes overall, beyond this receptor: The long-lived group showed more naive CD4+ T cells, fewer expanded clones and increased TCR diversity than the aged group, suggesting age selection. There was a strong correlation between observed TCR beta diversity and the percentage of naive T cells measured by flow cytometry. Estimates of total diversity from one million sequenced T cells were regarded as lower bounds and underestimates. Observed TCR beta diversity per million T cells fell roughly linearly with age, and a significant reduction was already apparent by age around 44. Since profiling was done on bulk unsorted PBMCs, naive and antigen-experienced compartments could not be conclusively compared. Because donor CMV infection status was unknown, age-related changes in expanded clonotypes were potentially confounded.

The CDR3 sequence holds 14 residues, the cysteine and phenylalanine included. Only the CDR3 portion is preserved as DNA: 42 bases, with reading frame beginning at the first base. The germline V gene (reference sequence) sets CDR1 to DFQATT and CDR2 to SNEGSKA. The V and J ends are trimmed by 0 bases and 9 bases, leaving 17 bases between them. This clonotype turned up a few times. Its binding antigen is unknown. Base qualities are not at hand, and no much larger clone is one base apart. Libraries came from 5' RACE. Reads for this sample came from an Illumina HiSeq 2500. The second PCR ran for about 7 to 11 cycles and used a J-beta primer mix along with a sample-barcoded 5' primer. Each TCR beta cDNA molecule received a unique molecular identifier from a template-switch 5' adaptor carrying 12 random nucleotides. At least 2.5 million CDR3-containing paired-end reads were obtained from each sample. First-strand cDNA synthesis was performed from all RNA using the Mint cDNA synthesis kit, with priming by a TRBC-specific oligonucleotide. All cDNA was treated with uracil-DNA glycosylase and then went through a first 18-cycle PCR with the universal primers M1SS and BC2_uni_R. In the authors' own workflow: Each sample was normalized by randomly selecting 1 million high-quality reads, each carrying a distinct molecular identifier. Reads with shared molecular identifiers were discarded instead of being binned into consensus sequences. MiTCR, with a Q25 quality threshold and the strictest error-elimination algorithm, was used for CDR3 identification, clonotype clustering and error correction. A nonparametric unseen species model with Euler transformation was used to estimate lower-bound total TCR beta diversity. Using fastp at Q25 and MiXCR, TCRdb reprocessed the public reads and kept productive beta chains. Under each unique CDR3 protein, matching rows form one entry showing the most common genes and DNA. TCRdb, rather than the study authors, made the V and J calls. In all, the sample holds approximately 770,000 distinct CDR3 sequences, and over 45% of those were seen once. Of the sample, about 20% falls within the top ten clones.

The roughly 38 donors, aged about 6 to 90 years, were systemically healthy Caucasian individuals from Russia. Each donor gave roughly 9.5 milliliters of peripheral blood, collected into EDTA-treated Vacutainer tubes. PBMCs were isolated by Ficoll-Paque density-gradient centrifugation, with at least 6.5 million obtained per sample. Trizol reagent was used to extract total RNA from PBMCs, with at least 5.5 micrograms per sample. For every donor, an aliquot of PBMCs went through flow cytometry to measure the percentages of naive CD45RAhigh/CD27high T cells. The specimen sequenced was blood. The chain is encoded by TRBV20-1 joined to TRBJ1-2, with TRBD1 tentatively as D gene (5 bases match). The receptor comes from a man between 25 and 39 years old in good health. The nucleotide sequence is TGCAGTGCTAGAGAGAGTGGGGCAGTCGGCCGCTACACCTTC. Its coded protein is CSARESGAVGRYTF.